This TCR beta chain was recorded in a study of shared clonotypes between healthy human individuals. The donor cohort consisted entirely of Caucasian adults residing in Nashville, Tennessee. CDR1 is SQVTM, CDR2 ANQGSEA, per germline. The CDR3 length is 14 residues. V gave up 3 bases and J gave up 1 base, with 10 bases separating them. Assay used: immunoSEQ multiplex PCR; TCRdb lists only in-frame clones, some missing. The data show roughly 2,300,000 clones, less than 95% seen once. This clone was seen only once. The rearrangement links TRBV29-1 to TRBJ2-1; D call uncertain. This TCR came from a man in his late teens or twenties in good health. Some clones in this sample may be carry-over from other donors' samples. Sequencing was performed on naive CD4+ T cells from PBMCs. The subset here: CD45RA+ positively selected. In nucleotides, the CDR3 is TGCAGCGTTGACTCGCTGGCTTCCTACAATGAGCAGTTCTTC. Translation gives CSVDSLASYNEQFF.